These 29 T cell receptor beta chains originate from one sample sequenced in a study of human T cells and chemical hapten exposure. TCRdb redid the calling of the RACE reads with MiXCR, one entry per CDR3 protein. Seen here are more than 70,000 distinct CDR3 sequences, roughly 10% observed once, and the top ten hold roughly 4%. Time point given: patch test 1, 2 weeks after DPC sensitization. The treatment is: therapeutic diphenylcyclopropenone sensitization with weekly scalp DPC. The sequencing here drew on whole blood, taken in connection with sensitization to the hapten diphenylcyclopropenone (DPC). Receptor source: a woman aged 55-69 years with alopecia areata. Some clones in this sample may be carry-over from other donors' samples.

This clonotype was seen a few times. V usage is TRBV11-2 and J usage is TRBJ2-7; 7 positions agree with TRBD1. The CDR3 totals 14 residues. The V segment lost 4 bases and the J segment 1 base; nucleotides outside the gene matches: 4. Per the germline V gene, CDR1 is SGHAT and CDR2 is FQNNGV. The CDR3 reads CASSSRDRSYEQYF. The CDR3 DNA reads as TGTGCCAGCAGCTCCCGGGACAGATCCTACGAGCAGTACTTC. The full variable domain, in which reference TRBV11-2 and TRBJ2-7 provide the parts outside the CDR3, is EAGVAQSPRYKIIEKRQSVAFWCNPISGHATLYWYQQILGQGPKLLIQFQNNGVVDDSQLPKDRFSAERLKGVDSTLKIQPAKLEDSAVYLCASSSRDRSYEQYFGPGTRLTVT.

The J gene is TRBJ2-1, the V gene TRBV7-3; TRBD1 matches 11 bases. V lost 6 bases and J lost 3; bases outside the gene matches: 4. Germline V gene sequence: CDR1 SGHTA, CDR2 FQGTGA. This CDR3 comprises 15 residues. The CDR3 DNA is TGTGCCAGCAGTTCCGGGACAGGGGGCTACAATGAGCAGTTCTTC. This translates into CASSSGTGGYNEQFF.

The chain links TRBV27 to TRBJ2-7; the D gene is possibly TRBD1 (6 bases). The germline V gene has CDR1 MNHEY and CDR2 SMNVEV (reference sequence). This CDR3 is 14 amino acids long. The V end was cut by 6 bases, the J end by 5 bases, with 17 bases between. CDR3 region: CASSPDRDTDEQYF. The CDR3 nucleotides read TGTGCCAGCAGCCCCGACCGGGACACCGACGAGCAGTACTTC.

The table lists this clonotype with many counts. The chain has TRBV7-2 and TRBJ2-4; tentative D call: TRBD1 (5 bases). This CDR3 spans 15 amino acids. Trimming shortened V by 3 bases and J by 0 bases, and 9 bases separated the two germline ends. Germline CDR1 reads SGHTA; CDR2 reads FQGNSA. This CDR3 reads CASSLMTVAKNIQYF. CDR3 DNA sequence: TGTGCCAGCAGCTTGATGACAGTAGCCAAAAACATTCAGTACTTC. The full variable domain, rest sourced from reference TRBV7-2 and TRBJ2-4, is GAGVSQSPSNKVTEKGKDVELRCDPISGHTALYWYRQSLGQGLEFLIYFQGNSAPDKSGLPSDRFSAERTGGSVSTLTIQRTQQEDSAVYLCASSLMTVAKNIQYFGAGTRLSVL.

This clonotype was found many times. The chain recombines TRBV9 with TRBJ2-7; the D is unclear. The V and J ends lost 2 bases and 3 bases respectively, with 15 bases between them. This CDR3 contains 15 residues. Germline V gives CDR1 SGDLS, CDR2 YYNGEE. CDR3 nucleotides: TGTGCCAGCAGCGTCTCCGCTCTTTCTGTCTACGAGCAGTACTTC. Translation: CASSVSALSVYEQYF. Combining the CDR3 with reference TRBV9 and TRBJ2-7 gives the whole variable domain DSGVTQTPKHLITATGQRVTLRCSPRSGDLSVYWYQQSLDQGLQFLIQYYNGEERAKGNILERFSAQQFPDLHSELNLSSLELGDSALYFCASSVSALSVYEQYFGPGTRLTVT.

This clonotype was counted between two and nine times. The genes are TRBV2 and TRBJ2-4, with D uncertain. The length of the CDR3 is 14 residues. The germline gives CDR1 SNHLY, CDR2 FYNNEI. Between the trimmed V and J ends, which lost 2 bases and 7 bases, there was a span of 12 bases. The CDR3 is CASSEWFQLNIQYF. CDR3 nucleotide sequence: TGTGCCAGCAGTGAATGGTTCCAACTGAACATTCAGTACTTC.

The chain has TRBV7-9 and TRBJ2-3, with 10 bases matching TRBD1. Germline CDR1 is SEHNR and CDR2 is FQNEAQ (reference sequence). Trimming at V came to 5 bases and at J to 6 bases, leaving 8 bases not matched to a gene. This CDR3 region has 15 residues. For the CDR3, the DNA is TGTGCCAGCAGCCGCGGGACAGGGGAAGGGGATACGCAGTATTTT. Protein sequence: CASSRGTGEGDTQYF.

This clonotype was recorded at least ten times. V is TRBV7-2 and J is TRBJ1-4; tentatively, D is TRBD1 (5 bases). From germline, CDR1 is SGHTA and CDR2 FQGNSA. V was pared by 5 bases and J by 8 bases, with 18 bases between. There are 15 residues in the CDR3. The CDR3 nucleotides read TGTGCCAGCAGCCCGAACGGTTTCCGGGGCGAAAAACTGTTTTTT. The encoded protein is CASSPNGFRGEKLFF.

This chain uses TRBV7-3 with TRBJ1-1; D not resolved. With 5 bases removed from V and 0 bases from J, the gap between germline ends came to 10 bases. The CDR3 has 14 residues. CDR1 and CDR2 (germline): SGHTA, FQGTGA. CDR3 sequence reads: CASSPEGLNTEAFF. The CDR3, as DNA: TGTGCCAGCAGCCCAGAGGGTTTGAACACTGAAGCTTTCTTT.

The CDR3 DNA reads TGTGCCAGCAGCCACGCGCAGGGAGACCAGCCCCAGCATTTT. This encodes CASSHAQGDQPQHF. The V and J genes are TRBV6-5 and TRBJ1-5, with a possible D match to TRBD1 (5 bases). CDR3 length: 14 amino acids. Per the germline V gene, CDR1 is MNHEY and CDR2 is SVGAGI. V was shortened by 6 bases and J by 7 bases, with 16 bases between the two germline ends.

This clonotype came up a few times. The genes are TRBV29-1 and TRBJ2-1; D is perhaps TRBD1 (6 bases). The V end was cut by 7 bases, the J end by 9 bases, with 19 bases between. The CDR3 covers 13 residues. CDR1 is SQVTM and CDR2 is ANQGSEA in the germline V gene. CDR3 nucleotides: TGCAGCGGGGGGCCTGGCGACTCCTTTGAGCAGTTCTTC. This sequence encodes CSGGPGDSFEQFF.

The sample holds many counts of this clonotype. The chain recombines TRBV20-1 with TRBJ1-5, with D possibly matching TRBD1 (5 bases). The CDR3 is made up of 12 amino acids. Trimming took off 3 bases at V and 5 bases at J, with 8 bases between the two ends. Germline V gives CDR1 DFQATT, CDR2 SNEGSKA (reference sequence). DNA for the CDR3: TGCAGTGCTAGGGGGCTCCATCAGCCCCAGCATTTT. Its protein product is CSARGLHQPQHF.

The rearrangement links TRBV6-6 to TRBJ1-5, with no clear D. The germline gives CDR1 MNHNY, CDR2 SVGAGI (reference sequence). CDR3 length equals 14 residues. V was clipped by 2 bases and J by 6 bases, with 11 bases between them. The CDR3 bases are TGTGCCAGCAGTTACGGGTTACTGGGTCAGCCCCAGCATTTT. Translation gives CASSYGLLGQPQHF.

In this sample, this clonotype turned up a few times. The rearrangement links TRBV10-3 to TRBJ2-5; 7 bases match TRBD1. The V gene end was trimmed by 6 bases and the J gene end by 4 bases; junction bases not matched to a gene: 8. The CDR3 has 14 residues. Germline V gene lookup returns CDR1 ENHRY and CDR2 SYGVKD. The CDR3 bases are TGTGCCATCAGGTCGAGGGGGCTATTAGAGACCCAGTACTTC. It encodes CAIRSRGLLETQYF.

This clonotype was recorded a few times. The chain uses TRBV3-1 and TRBJ1-4; D not resolved. CDR1 and CDR2 from the germline V gene are LGHDT and YNNKEL (reference sequence). The V end lost 3 bases, the J end lost 5 bases, and 16 bases lay between the germline ends. The CDR3 is 16 residues long. CDR3 coding DNA: TGTGCCAGCAGCCAGTTCTTAGGAGGGATAAATGAAAAACTGTTTTTT. Translating it yields CASSQFLGGINEKLFF.

There are many counts of this clonotype. V gene TRBV5-1 combines with J gene TRBJ1-2, with 8 bases that match TRBD1. The germline V gene encodes CDR1 SGHRS and CDR2 YFSETQ. The CDR3 contains 16 residues. Trimming cost V 1 base and J 1 base; bases outside gene matches: 6. The CDR3 here is CASSLSGQDINYGYTF. The CDR3 bases are TGCGCCAGCAGCTTGTCGGGACAGGATATTAACTATGGCTACACCTTC.

J is TRBJ1-1 and V is TRBV6-2 or TRBV6-3; the D gene is possibly TRBD1 (6 bases). Germline V gene sequence: CDR1 MNHEY, CDR2 SVGEGT. V shed 7 bases and J shed 8 bases, with 17 bases lying between them. The CDR3 extends over 13 amino acids. CDR3 nucleotide sequence: TGTGCCAGCACCCCTGACCCCGACAGGGAAGCTTTCTTT. The encoded protein is CASTPDPDREAFF.

This clonotype showed up many times. V gene TRBV12-3 or TRBV12-4 combines with J gene TRBJ1-5; tentatively, D is TRBD1 (6 bases). The CDR3 has 16 amino acids. V was clipped by 6 bases and J by 0 bases, with 15 bases between them. CDR3 protein: CASRPTGTYSNQPQHF. The CDR3, as DNA: TGTGCCAGCAGGCCCACCGGGACATATAGCAATCAGCCCCAGCATTTT.

The V gene is TRBV28, the J gene TRBJ2-7; D could derive from TRBD1 or TRBD2 (6 bases each). V shed 11 bases and J shed 2 bases, with 13 bases lying between them. The germline V gene encodes CDR1 MDHEN and CDR2 SYDVKM. The CDR3 runs 12 residues. In nucleotides, the CDR3 is TGTGCCGGGGGGCAGACAACCTACGAGCAGTACTTC. It specifies CAGGQTTYEQYF.

This clonotype has ten or more counts. This rearrangement joins TRBV25-1 to TRBJ2-1; D unresolved. Trimming took 3 bases from V and 4 from J, leaving 7 bases between them. Per germline, CDR1 MGHDK and CDR2 SYGVNS. This CDR3 is 13 amino acids long. The CDR3 bases are TGTGCCAGCAGTGAGTCAGGTTACAATGAGCAGTTCTTC. It specifies CASSESGYNEQFF.

The chain has TRBV5-1 and TRBJ2-7, with D uncertain. The CDR3 has 11 amino acids. The germline CDR1 and CDR2 sequences are SGHRS and YFSETQ. Trimming pared 0 bases from V and 3 bases from J, leaving 1 base between. CDR3 residues: CASSLDYEQYF. DNA for the CDR3: TGCGCCAGCAGCTTGGACTACGAGCAGTACTTC.

This clonotype was found many times. The V and J genes are TRBV5-5 and TRBJ1-1; TRBD1 agrees at 9 bases. V dropped 4 bases and J dropped 2; count of bases not matched to a gene: 9. The CDR3 extends over 16 amino acids. Germline V lookup: CDR1 SGHKS, CDR2 YYEKEE (reference sequence). The CDR3 DNA reads as TGTGCCAGCAGCCCGGCCGGGACAGGGACCAACACTGAAGCTTTCTTT. Its translation is CASSPAGTGTNTEAFF.

Concerning this clonotype itself: This may arise from a read error, as a much more abundant clone is one base away. The genes are TRBV12-5 and TRBJ1-1, with D possibly being TRBD1 (5 bases). The ends were cut back, 6 bases at V and 8 bases at J, with 13 bases in the middle. CDR3 length equals 12 residues. CDR1 and CDR2 from the germline V gene are LGHNT and FRNRAP. CDR3: CASGSNDSEAFF. As DNA, the CDR3 is TGTGCTAGTGGGTCGAATGACAGCGAAGCTTTCTTT.

The genes are TRBV29-1 and TRBJ1-3; TRBD1 aligns across 9 bases. The J segment lost 6 bases and the V segment lost 7 bases, leaving 1 base of the junction unmatched. The CDR3 length is 11 residues. The germline CDR1 and CDR2 sequences are SQVTM and ANQGSEA. CDR3 sequence: CSGDRANTIYF. CDR3 coding DNA: TGCAGCGGGGACAGGGCAAACACCATATATTTT.

This clonotype was counted many times. The rearrangement links TRBV5-1 to TRBJ1-5, with a possible D match to TRBD1 (5 bases). V was clipped by 4 bases and J by 7 bases, with 15 bases between them. There are 14 residues in the CDR3. Germline loops: CDR1 SGHRS, CDR2 YFSETQ. The CDR3 protein is CASSPSSGGQPQHF. DNA for the CDR3: TGCGCCAGCAGCCCTTCCTCCGGGGGACAGCCCCAGCATTTT.

The V and J genes are TRBV3-1 and TRBJ1-3; no clear D. Looked up from germline, CDR1 is LGHDT and CDR2 is YNNKEL (reference sequence). The CDR3 sequence is 17 residues long. V shed 2 bases and J shed 0 bases, with 14 bases lying between them. This chain's CDR3 is CASSQLIGRVSGNTIYF. CDR3 bases: TGTGCCAGCAGCCAACTCATCGGGAGAGTCTCTGGAAACACCATATATTTT. The complete variable domain, with remaining parts taken from reference TRBV3-1 and TRBJ1-3, reads DTAVSQTPKYLVTQMGNDKSIKCEQNLGHDTMYWYKQDSKKFLKIMFSYNNKELIINETVPNRFSPKSPDKAHLNLHINSLELGDSAVYFCASSQLIGRVSGNTIYFGEGSWLTVV.

This clonotype was observed a handful of times. This sequence joins TRBV20-1 and TRBJ2-1; D unresolved. This CDR3 has 14 amino acids. The germline gives CDR1 DFQATT, CDR2 SNEGSKA (reference sequence). CDR3 DNA: TGCAGCGCTGATCCCCCAAGCTCCTACAATGAGCAGTTCTTC. Its translation: CSADPPSSYNEQFF.

The chain couples TRBV7-9 to TRBJ1-1, with a weak D call TRBD1 (5 bases). Germline-derived CDR1 and CDR2 are SEHNR and FQNEAQ (reference sequence). CDR3 length equals 14 residues. The V end was cut by 1 base, the J end by 10 bases, with 16 bases between. CDR3 region: CASSLGQGVISAFF. The CDR3 DNA reads as TGTGCCAGCAGCTTAGGGCAGGGTGTGATTTCAGCTTTCTTT. Supplemented by reference TRBV7-9 and TRBJ1-1, the full variable domain reads DTGVSQNPRHKITKRGQNVTFRCDPISEHNRLYWYRQTLGQGPEFLTYFQNEAQLEKSRLLSDRFSAERPKGSFSTLEIQRTEQGDSAMYLCASSLGQGVISAFFGQGTRLTVV.

The table lists this clonotype with a few counts. The chain has TRBV7-6 and TRBJ2-2, with TRBD2 as a possible D gene (5 bases). Trimming pared 1 base from V and 6 bases from J, leaving 9 bases between. CDR3 length: 14 residues. The germline V gene encodes CDR1 SGHVS and CDR2 FNYEAQ. The CDR3 is CASSLGRSAGELFF. CDR3 nucleotide sequence: TGTGCCAGCAGCTTAGGGAGGTCCGCCGGGGAGCTGTTTTTT.